A selection of T cell receptor beta chains follows, all from one sample in a study of control samples from healthy donors and cancer patients. Generated by immunoSEQ multiplex PCR, the TCRdb table keeps only in-frame clones and is missing some. The profile shows about 180,000 clones, around 87% of them singletons. Sequences were obtained from blood. Receptors were obtained from a woman between 45 and 60 years old in good health. CDR3s include the opening cysteine and the closing phenylalanine or tryptophan.

TRBV2	TRBJ2-6	CASSPSIGANVLTF
TRBV9	TRBJ1-1	CASSGGQLNTEAFF
TRBV18	TRBJ2-2	CASSTLATTGELFF
TRBV7-3	TRBJ2-2	CASSLIGRPNTGELFF
TRBV28	TRBJ1-5	CASSPPPGGQPQHF
TRBV7-2	TRBJ1-6	CASSIQGTRDSPLHF
TRBV28	TRBJ2-2	CASSFLGRAIGELFF
TRBV13	TRBJ1-3	CASSNPTAGNTIYF
TRBV28	TRBJ2-1	CATRPADYNEQFF
TRBV7-8	TRBJ1-2	CASSLGGSYGYTF
TRBV24-1	TRBJ1-2	CATSDYGAAYGYTF
TRBV15	TRBJ1-1	CATSRGGMNTEAFF
TRBV20-1	TRBJ2-7	CSASKSSGAYEQYF
TRBV28	TRBJ2-3	CASRRGPDRVRDTQYF
TRBV5-1	TRBJ2-3	CASSLEGVGTDTQYF
TRBV5-6	TRBJ2-7	CASSVRKKRQYF
TRBV30	TRBJ1-5	CAWSVRGGLLSNQPQHF
TRBV19	TRBJ1-3	CASSTNAGGIAGNTIYF
TRBV18	TRBJ2-3	CASSPPGARKDTQYF
TRBV24-1	TRBJ1-4	CATSEQGTVGEKLFF
TRBV20-1	TRBJ1-1	CSGTLVPEAFF
TRBV10-3	TRBJ1-1	CAISDRTGNTEAFF
TRBV5-1	TRBJ2-1	CASSLALAGVGEQFF
TRBV7-3	TRBJ2-3	CASGDTDTQYF
TRBV19	TRBJ2-1	CASSIAGPSISYNEQFF
TRBV3-1/TRBV3-2	TRBJ1-2	CASSPTGHTNYGYTF
TRBV3-1/TRBV3-2	TRBJ2-7	CASSQGFGTYEQYF
TRBV9	TRBJ1-1	CASSAGTLPRGRGTEAFF
TRBV28	TRBJ1-1	CASLTGGLIMTEAFF
TRBV6-1	TRBJ2-5	CASSEALGEQETQYF
TRBV11-2	TRBJ2-7	CASSFPGEQYF
TRBV3-1/TRBV3-2	TRBJ1-6	CASSQGGGSPLHF
TRBV10-3	TRBJ1-6	CAIEQGGGGSPLHF
TRBV25-1	TRBJ2-5	CASSRVQETQYF
TRBV30	TRBJ1-2	CAWSEGLVGIYGYTF
TRBV18	TRBJ1-1	CASSLTGGGTEAFF
TRBV9	TRBJ2-2	CASSVGLTGELFF
TRBV10-3	TRBJ1-2	CAISPGQTDGYTF
TRBV11-3	TRBJ2-3	CASAAGGFADTQYF
TRBV6-4	TRBJ2-3	CASSDSVSTDTQYF
TRBV19	TRBJ2-1	CASSIGGSAYNEQFF
TRBV7-2	TRBJ2-7	CASSLGRGSEQYF
TRBV9	TRBJ1-1	CASSVGPGPPRGTEAFF
TRBV24-1	TRBJ2-6	CATSDGGPGGANVLTF
TRBV2	TRBJ1-5	CASSEVGRYGNQPQHF